This T cell receptor beta chain was sequenced during a study of technical replicates of blood from several donors. With 0 bases clipped from V and 1 base from J, the junction kept 2 bases outside the gene matches. Germline V gene sequence: CDR1 WSHSY, CDR2 SAAADI. CDR3 size: 17 residues. The repertoire was sequenced with immunoSEQ multiplex PCR; TCRdb's copy has only in-frame clones and lacks some. The sample comprises around 70,000 clones, 95% to 97% of which are singletons, and around 0.2% rests with the top ten. This clone was observed a single time. This clonotype was sampled from a human donor in good health. The rearrangement joins TRBV10-2 to TRBJ2-7; 14 nucleotides line up with TRBD2. Sequences were obtained from T cells isolated from PBMCs. CDR3 sequence reads: CASSESGLAGVSYEQYF. The CDR3 DNA reads as TGCGCCAGCAGTGAGTCGGGACTAGCGGGAGTTTCCTACGAGCAGTACTTC.